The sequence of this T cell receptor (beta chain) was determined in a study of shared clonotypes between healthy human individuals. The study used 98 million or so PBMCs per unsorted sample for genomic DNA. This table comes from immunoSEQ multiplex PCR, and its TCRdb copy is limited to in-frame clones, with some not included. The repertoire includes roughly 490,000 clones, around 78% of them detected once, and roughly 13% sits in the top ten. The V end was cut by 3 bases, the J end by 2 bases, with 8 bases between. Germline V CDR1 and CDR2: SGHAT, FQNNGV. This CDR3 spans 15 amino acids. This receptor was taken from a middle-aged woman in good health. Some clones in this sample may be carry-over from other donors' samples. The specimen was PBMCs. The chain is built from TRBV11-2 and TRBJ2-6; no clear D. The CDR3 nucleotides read TGTGCCAGCAGCTTCACTGCGGCTGGGGCCAACGTCCTGACTTTC. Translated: CASSFTAAGANVLTF.